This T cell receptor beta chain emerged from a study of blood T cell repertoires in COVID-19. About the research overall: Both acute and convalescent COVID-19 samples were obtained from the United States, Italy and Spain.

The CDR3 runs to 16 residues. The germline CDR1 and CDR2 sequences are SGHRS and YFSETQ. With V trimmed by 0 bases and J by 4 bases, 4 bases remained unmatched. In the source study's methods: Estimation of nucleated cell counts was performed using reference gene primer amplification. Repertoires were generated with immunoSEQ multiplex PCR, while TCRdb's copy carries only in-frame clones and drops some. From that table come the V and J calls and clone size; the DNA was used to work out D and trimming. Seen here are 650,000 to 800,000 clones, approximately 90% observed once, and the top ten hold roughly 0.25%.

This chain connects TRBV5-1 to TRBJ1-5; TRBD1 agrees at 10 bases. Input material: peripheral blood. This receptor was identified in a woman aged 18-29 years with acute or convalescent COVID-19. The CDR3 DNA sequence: TGCGCCAGCAGCTTGGGAGGACAGGGGGGTAATCAGCCCCAGCATTTT. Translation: CASSLGGQGGNQPQHF.